The T cell receptor beta chain described here comes from a study of T cells in Graves' hyperthyroidism and ophthalmopathy. Overall study: The blood sample was taken at first diagnosis, before treatment began.

Patients aged 18 to 65 had newly diagnosed hyperthyroidism lasting under 2 months. Not enrolled were patients with uncontrolled infection, other autoimmune disease, pregnancy or lactation. Study-level results: Ophthalmopathy, as predicted by the model, came a median about six months after the prediction.

The germline gives CDR1 SNHLY, CDR2 FYNNEI. Trimming cost V 10 bases and J 2 bases, with 13 bases left between them. The CDR3 runs to 13 residues. Amplification targeted TCR beta CDR3 regions from RNA transcripts. A set of HTBI primers served as the primers for a first-round RT-PCR of the TCR CDR3. TCRdb analysed the multiplex PCR reads with MiXCR anew, one entry per CDR3 protein. Altogether about 290,000 distinct CDR3 sequences are present, about 14% being singletons, with the ten largest covering 7.8%. Many counts were recorded for this clonotype. Its cognate antigen is unknown. Sequenced: blood. The chain joins TRBV2 to TRBJ2-3; D is possibly TRBD1 or TRBD2 (5 bases each). This clonotype was obtained from a young woman with Graves' hyperthyroidism that later progressed to Graves' ophthalmopathy. CDR3 loop: CATFGTYTDTQYF. CDR3 DNA: TGTGCCACCTTCGGGACCTACACAGATACGCAGTATTTT.